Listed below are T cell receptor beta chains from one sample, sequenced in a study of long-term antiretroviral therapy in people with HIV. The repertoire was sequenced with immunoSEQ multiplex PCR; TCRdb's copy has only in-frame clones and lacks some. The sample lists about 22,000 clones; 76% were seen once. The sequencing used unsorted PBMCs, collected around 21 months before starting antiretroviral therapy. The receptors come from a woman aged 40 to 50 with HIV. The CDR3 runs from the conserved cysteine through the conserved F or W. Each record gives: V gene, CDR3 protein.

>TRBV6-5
CASSRGDLIYEQYF
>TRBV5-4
CASSAVVGQYGYTF
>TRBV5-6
CASSFGTGTDTQYF
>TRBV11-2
CASSLDPGLGDEQFF
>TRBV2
CASTGVSNQPQHF
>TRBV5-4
CASSFGAKGGGNTIYF
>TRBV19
CASSMVGLLRDTQYF
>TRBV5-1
CASSLGSGGNSPLHF
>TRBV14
CASSQDYEQYF
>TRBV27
CASSLLGTGGDYGYTF
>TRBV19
CASSMRQSDSYEQYF
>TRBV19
CASNDRGRYTF
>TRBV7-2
CASSGTSSSTDTQYF
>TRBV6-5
CASRERDRGYGYTF
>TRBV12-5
CASARTVNQPQHF
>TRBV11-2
CASSLRGGTSTDTQYF
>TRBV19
CASKATAPSYEQYF
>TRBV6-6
CAISDVGTGELFF
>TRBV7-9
CASRTSGGSTDTQYF
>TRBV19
CASSPRTGTGELFF
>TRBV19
CASSIGQGASYEQYF
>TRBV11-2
CASSLRATSQETQYF
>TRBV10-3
CAISGKSSYNEQFF
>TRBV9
CASSVQGEGQPQHF
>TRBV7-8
CASSLDRDGYTF
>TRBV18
CASSPGQVQETQYF
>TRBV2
CASPTRGAGEQFF
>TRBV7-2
CASSPRRESTDTQYF
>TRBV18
CASSPGTASTDTQYF
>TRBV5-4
CASSSSNYGYTF
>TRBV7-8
CASSQGGTDTQYF
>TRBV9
CASSVGTSLVTGELFF
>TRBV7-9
CASGRPAYIHYGYTF
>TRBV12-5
CASGGDSGGYNEQFF
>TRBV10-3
CAISGYRAEDYGYTF
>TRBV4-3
CASSQLPSGANVLTF
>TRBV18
CASSPLPVSYNEQFF
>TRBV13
CASSFRGANYGYTF
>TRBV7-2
CASSLVIGELFF
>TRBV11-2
CASSIAGGPSTDTQYF
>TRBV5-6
CASSLAAGDEQFF
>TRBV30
CAWKSSLARDTGELFF
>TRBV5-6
CASSLFDGRSYNEQFF
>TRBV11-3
CASSFGQGAEAFF
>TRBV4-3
CASSQSRGNYGYTF
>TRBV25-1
CASSPGQGPNNEQFF
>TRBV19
CASSIGAGAFYEQYF
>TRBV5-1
CASSPYTGELFF
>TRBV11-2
CASSLELAEAFF
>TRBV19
CASSIGVFNSPLHF
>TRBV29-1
CSVERHTNTEAFF
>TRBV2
CASSEISLGGETQYF
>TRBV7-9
CASSLLSGVEKLFF
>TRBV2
CASSEEGDTIYF
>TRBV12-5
CASGEGWTEAFF
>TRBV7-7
CASSLGLAVHETQYF
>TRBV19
CASSMGANREQYF